This T cell receptor beta chain originates from a study of T cells in Graves' hyperthyroidism and ophthalmopathy. Study overall: Peripheral blood was collected at initial diagnosis, before any treatment.

This clonotype was seen many times. Duration under 3 months, a NOSPECS grade of at least 4, and a Clinical Activity Score of at least 3 characterized the ophthalmopathy patients. Authors of the study amplified TCR beta CDR3 regions from RNA transcripts. A set of HTBI primers served as the primers for a first-round RT-PCR of the TCR CDR3. Via MiXCR, TCRdb re-called the multiplex PCR reads, giving one row per CDR3 protein. The table has approximately 530,000 distinct CDR3 sequences, just under 20% seen once; the top ten hold approximately 50%. Looked up from germline, CDR1 is SNHLY and CDR2 is FYNNEI. Trimming shortened V by 6 bases and J by 0 bases, and 11 bases separated the two germline ends. The CDR3 totals 14 residues.

The TCR was taken from a middle-aged man with Graves' ophthalmopathy. The chain employs TRBV2 and TRBJ1-1; D is ambiguous. The sequencing sample was made of blood. CDR3: CASRPGFMNTEAFF. The CDR3 DNA is TGTGCCAGCAGACCCGGGTTCATGAACACTGAAGCTTTCTTT.